Below are 2 T cell receptor beta chains sequenced from a single sample in a study of regulatory T cells in long-lasting Graves disease. Time point: newly diagnosed GD, antithyroid drugs for less than 3 months. TCR sequences were obtained from RNA taken from PBMCs. Building the TCR beta libraries relied on iRepertoire HTBI primers, and CDR3 regions underwent Arm-PCR. MiXCR, applied by TCRdb to the multiplex PCR reads, yields one record per CDR3 protein. The table lists 400,000 to 550,000 distinct CDR3 sequences, less than 20% of them singletons, with about 10% in the top ten. In addition, the sample was reused for a study of T cells in Graves' hyperthyroidism and ophthalmopathy.

The specimen comprised peripheral blood mononuclear cells (PBMCs), sampled at new diagnosis, from a patient treated with antithyroid drugs. The receptors here all came from a woman aged 30 to 39 with Graves disease.

In this sample, this clonotype turned up a few times. The chain carries TRBV5-8 and TRBJ2-1, with D possibly being TRBD1 (5 bases). Germline loops: CDR1 SGHTS, CDR2 YDEGEE. The CDR3 length is 14 residues. The V end was cut by 0 bases, the J end by 6 bases, with 10 bases between. CDR3 protein: CASSLEQGGNEQFF. Written as DNA, the CDR3 is TGTGCCAGCAGCTTGGAGCAGGGCGGCAATGAGCAGTTCTTC.

Only one count was recorded for this clonotype. An end of the junction differs from the germline gene, which may be a read error. The V call is TRBV27, the J call TRBJ2-1; D is ambiguous. The length of the CDR3 is 14 residues. Germline V CDR1 and CDR2: MNHEY, SMNVEV (reference sequence). CDR3 coding DNA: TGTGCCAGCAGTCCCCACCTCACCTACAATGAGCAGATCTTC. Its protein is CASSPHLTYNEQIF.